This TCR beta chain was retrieved from a study of blood T cell repertoires in COVID-19. The wider study: The analysed material was cDNA or gDNA that came from T cells, B-cell-depleted T cells, or PBMCs.

As processed by the authors: Cell counts per sample came from amplifying reference gene primers. Assay: immunoSEQ multiplex PCR; the TCRdb copy retains only in-frame clones and omits some. The DNA was the basis for D and trimming; V, J and clone size are from that table. The top ten clones hold over 7.5% of a sample with roughly 100,000 clones, almost 80% of them seen once. This CDR3 spans 15 amino acids. In germline, CDR1 is SGHTA, CDR2 FQGNSA. Trimming removed 1 base from V and 7 bases from J, with 14 bases in between. The sample consisted of peripheral blood. The TCR sequence derives from a man aged 60 to 75 with active or convalescent COVID-19. This chain uses TRBV7-2 with TRBJ2-1; no definite D call. CDR3 amino acids: CASSLEVAAWNEQFF. In DNA, the CDR3 is TGTGCCAGCAGCTTAGAGGTGGCAGCGTGGAATGAGCAGTTCTTC.